This T cell receptor beta chain was recorded in a study of CD8 T cells in ankylosing spondylitis. TCRdb re-called the 5' RACE reads through MiXCR, storing one row per CDR3 protein. The data contain around 300,000 distinct CDR3 sequences, 9.5% to 13% of them singletons. CDR1 and CDR2 from the germline V gene are SNHLY and FYNNEI. The CDR3 is 14 amino acids. Deletions cut 2 bases from V and 4 bases from J, with 12 bases between. At least ten counts were recorded for this clonotype. The specimen was blood, either unsorted or a sorted T cell fraction (not recorded which). This sequence originates from a female donor with ankylosing spondylitis or in good health (not recorded which). The chain carries TRBV2 and TRBJ2-7; D not certain. In DNA, the CDR3 is TGTGCCAGCAGTGAATTGGACGTGGGGTACGAGCAGTACTTC. Translation gives CASSELDVGYEQYF.